A single sample is the source of the 24 T cell receptor beta chains below, sequenced in a study of technical replicates of blood from a handful of donors. Sequenced by immunoSEQ multiplex PCR; TCRdb stores in-frame clones only, minus some. The data show tens of thousands of clones, with 95% to 98% seen just once and around 0.15% held by the top ten. The specimen sequenced was T cells isolated from PBMCs. The receptors originated from a human donor in good health.

In its sample, this clone was seen once. The V gene is TRBV29-1, the J gene TRBJ1-2, with a weak D call TRBD1 (5 bases). CDR3 size: 13 residues. The V end lost 1 base, the J end lost 8 bases, and 14 bases lay between the germline ends. CDR1 and CDR2 from the germline V gene are SQVTM and ANQGSEA. In DNA, the CDR3 is TGCAGCGTTGAAGGGTCAGGGTTTACCGGCTACACCTTC. Translating it yields CSVEGSGFTGYTF.

CDR3 sequence: CSASGEGEQYF. Written as DNA, the CDR3 is TGCAGTGCATCGGGGGAGGGGGAGCAGTACTTC. The J gene is TRBJ2-7, the V gene TRBV20-1; 7 nucleotides align to TRBD2. Germline V gene sequence: CDR1 DFQATT, CDR2 SNEGSKA (reference sequence). This CDR3 region has 11 residues. V lost 6 bases to trimming and J lost 7 bases; unmatched junction nucleotides: 6.

This chain joins TRBV5-1 and TRBJ2-7; 8 bases align to TRBD2. The CDR3 has 14 residues. The germline CDR1 and CDR2 sequences are SGHRS and YFSETQ. V trimming: 0 bases; J trimming: 6 bases; junction bases outside the gene matches: 5. The CDR3 sequence is CASSLDRLAGEQYF. Written as DNA, the CDR3 is TGCGCCAGCAGCTTGGATCGGCTAGCGGGCGAGCAGTACTTC.

J is TRBJ1-1 and V is TRBV5-5; 7 bases line up with TRBD1. The CDR3 contains 14 residues. Germline loops: CDR1 SGHKS, CDR2 YYEKEE (reference sequence). V trimming: 1 base; J trimming: 5 bases; junction bases outside the gene matches: 5. CDR3 DNA: TGTGCCAGCAGCTTGATACAGGGGAGGACTGAAGCTTTCTTT. It specifies CASSLIQGRTEAFF.

The V gene is TRBV19, the J gene TRBJ1-1; 10 positions match TRBD1. Losses at the gene ends were 5 bases for V and 0 bases for J; bases not matched to a gene: 6. Germline lookup yields CDR1 LNHDA and CDR2 SQIVND (reference sequence). The length of the CDR3 is 16 residues. CDR3 sequence (DNA): TGTGCCAGTAGTCCGCGGGACAGGGGATTGAACACTGAAGCTTTCTTT. This codes for CASSPRDRGLNTEAFF.

V is TRBV5-1 and J is TRBJ2-1; TRBD1 agrees at 10 bases. Losses at the gene ends were 1 base for V and 3 bases for J; bases not matched to a gene: 4. Per the germline V gene, CDR1 is SGHRS and CDR2 is YFSETQ. The CDR3 sequence is 16 residues long. The CDR3 coding sequence is TGCGCCAGCAGCTTGCGACAGGGGGCTTTCTACAATGAGCAGTTCTTC. Translated, it gives CASSLRQGAFYNEQFF.

V is TRBV5-4 and J is TRBJ2-3; TRBD2 aligns across 10 bases. Germline V gene data show CDR1 as SGHNT and CDR2 as YYREEE (reference sequence). The CDR3 extends over 16 amino acids. V lost 0 bases, J lost 5 bases, and 6 bases stayed unmatched. DNA of the CDR3: TGTGCCAGCAGCTTGGGGACTAGCGGTCGGGGAGATACGCAGTATTTT. Encoded protein: CASSLGTSGRGDTQYF.

This chain links TRBV5-1 with TRBJ1-1; the match to TRBD1 covers 8 bases. Germline V lookup: CDR1 SGHRS, CDR2 YFSETQ. After removal of 0 bases from V and 1 base from J, the junction contained 2 bases not matched to a gene. This CDR3 has 15 residues. CDR3 in amino acids: CASSLGQGANTEAFF. CDR3 DNA sequence: TGCGCCAGCAGCTTGGGTCAGGGGGCGAACACTGAAGCTTTCTTT. The variable domain in full, completed from reference TRBV5-1 and TRBJ1-1, reads KAGVTQTPRYLIKTRGQQVTLSCSPISGHRSVSWYQQTPGQGLQFLFEYFSETQRNKGNFPGRFSGRQFSNSRSEMNVSTLELGDSALYLCASSLGQGANTEAFFGQGTRLTVV.

This clone came up once. The J gene is TRBJ2-5, the V gene TRBV9; D might be TRBD1 (5 bases). With 2 bases removed from V and 4 bases from J, the gap between germline ends came to 12 bases. The CDR3 spans 14 residues. The germline V gene has CDR1 SGDLS and CDR2 YYNGEE. Written as DNA, the CDR3 is TGTGCCAGCAGCGTGACAGTCAGGGCAGAGACCCAGTACTTC. The encoded protein is CASSVTVRAETQYF.

The chain carries TRBV12-5 and TRBJ1-6, with 7 bases identical to TRBD1. This CDR3 is 17 amino acids long. V lost 0 bases to trimming and J lost 5 bases; unmatched junction nucleotides: 7. Germline assignment: CDR1 LGHNT and CDR2 FRNRAP. The CDR3 sequence is CASGLVLGTEDNSPLHF. In DNA form, the CDR3 reads TGTGCTAGTGGTTTGGTTTTAGGGACAGAAGATAATTCACCCCTCCACTTT.

The chain recombines TRBV18 with TRBJ1-4, with TRBD1 identical over 7 bases. Germline V lookup: CDR1 KGHSH, CDR2 LQKENI. Germline trimming cut 2 bases from V and 0 bases from J; bases unmatched to any gene: 9. This CDR3 spans 18 amino acids. CDR3 region: CASSPAAGTASTNEKLFF. CDR3 DNA: TGTGCCAGCTCACCAGCCGCCGGGACAGCTTCAACTAATGAAAAACTGTTTTTT.

The chain uses TRBV29-1 and TRBJ2-5, with D maybe TRBD2 (5 bases). The CDR3 runs 15 residues. Germline V gene sequence: CDR1 SQVTM, CDR2 ANQGSEA. The V gene lost 0 bases and the J gene lost 5 bases, with 16 bases spanning the gap. CDR3 sequence reads: CSVEDYGGSPETQYF. For the CDR3, the DNA is TGCAGCGTTGAAGACTACGGCGGGTCCCCCGAGACCCAGTACTTC.

This rearrangement joins TRBV4-1 to TRBJ2-7; D is possibly TRBD1 (6 bases). This CDR3 region has 18 residues. The germline V gene encodes CDR1 MGHRA and CDR2 YSYEKL. Deletions cut 0 bases from V and 0 bases from J, with 18 bases between. Here the CDR3 DNA reads TGCGCCAGCAGCCAAGATCCAACAGGGATTTCTAACTCCTACGAGCAGTACTTC. Amino acids: CASSQDPTGISNSYEQYF.

The chain has TRBV29-1 and TRBJ2-3, with 7 bases fitting TRBD1. Trimming cost V 0 bases and J 0 bases; bases outside gene matches: 21. The CDR3 covers 21 residues. From germline, CDR1 is SQVTM and CDR2 ANQGSEA. The CDR3 DNA reads as TGCAGCGTTGAAGATGCCCCGGGGACAGCCCCTCTAAGATATAGCACAGATACGCAGTATTTT. It encodes CSVEDAPGTAPLRYSTDTQYF.

The gene calls are TRBV6-5 and TRBJ1-1, with D hard to call. The CDR3 covers 14 residues. Germline V lookup: CDR1 MNHEY, CDR2 SVGAGI. Trimming left V 0 bases short and J 1 base short, with 6 bases between. CDR3 sequence (DNA): TGTGCCAGCAGTTACTCTGGAGGGAACACTGAAGCTTTCTTT. It translates to CASSYSGGNTEAFF.

The chain couples TRBV29-1 to TRBJ1-2, with D perhaps TRBD1 (5 bases). CDR1 is SQVTM and CDR2 is ANQGSEA in the germline V gene. V was pared by 5 bases and J by 6 bases, with 10 bases between. CDR3 length: 11 residues. CDR3 in amino acids: CSVPGENGYTF. CDR3 in DNA: TGCAGCGTTCCGGGGGAAAATGGCTACACCTTC.

The chain carries TRBV5-1 and TRBJ2-3; 9 positions agree with TRBD1. The CDR3 runs 15 residues. The germline CDR1 and CDR2 sequences are SGHRS and YFSETQ. The V segment lost 2 bases and the J segment 5 bases; nucleotides outside the gene matches: 6. This CDR3 reads CASSFSGTGIDTQYF. CDR3 in DNA: TGCGCCAGCAGCTTTTCTGGGACAGGGATAGATACGCAGTATTTT.

This sequence joins TRBV7-9 and TRBJ1-3, with TRBD1 matching 8 bases. Germline lookup yields CDR1 SEHNR and CDR2 FQNEAQ (reference sequence). Trimming removed 5 bases from V and 2 bases from J; junction bases left unmatched: 14. The CDR3 is made up of 18 amino acids. DNA of the CDR3: TGTGCCAGCAGCGACCGGGACAGGCGCTCCACGACTGGAAACACCATATATTTT. Its translation is CASSDRDRRSTTGNTIYF.

The chain combines TRBV7-9 with TRBJ1-1; tentatively, D is TRBD1 (5 bases). The germline V and J ends were trimmed by 9 bases and 6 bases, with 20 bases remaining between them. The CDR3 is 14 amino acids. The germline V gene has CDR1 SEHNR and CDR2 FQNEAQ (reference sequence). As DNA, the CDR3 is TGTGCCAGTAGACCGGGGGAAGTGGTTGCTGAAGCTTTCTTT. This sequence encodes CASRPGEVVAEAFF.

CDR3 sequence (DNA): TGTGCCAGCAGCCAGGGACAGGGGAACACCATATATTTT. It translates to CASSQGQGNTIYF. The rearrangement links TRBV7-9 to TRBJ1-3; TRBD1 agrees at 10 bases. CDR1 SEHNR and CDR2 FQNEAQ come from the germline V gene (reference sequence). The CDR3 is 13 amino acids. J was trimmed by 7 bases and V by 5 bases; bases with no gene match: 2.

The chain is built from TRBV11-2 and TRBJ1-1; D gene unclear. The V gene's germline CDR1 is SGHAT and CDR2 FQNNGV. CDR3 size: 14 residues. Trimming stripped 4 bases from V and 1 base from J, with 10 bases between. In DNA, the CDR3 is TGTGCCAGCAGCTCGGTGGAGGGGAACACTGAAGCTTTCTTT. Its protein product is CASSSVEGNTEAFF.

The CDR3 coding sequence is TGTGCCAGCAGCGGGAGTTGGGTTCAGCCCCAGCATTTT. Protein product: CASSGSWVQPQHF. V is TRBV2 and J is TRBJ1-5; D unclear. Per the germline V gene, CDR1 is SNHLY and CDR2 is FYNNEI. The CDR3 loop spans 13 amino acids. The V end lost 6 bases, the J end lost 6 bases, and 12 bases lay between the germline ends.

The chain joins TRBV30 to TRBJ2-3; D unclear. Germline V CDR1 and CDR2: GTSNPN, SVGIG (reference sequence). V lost 5 bases to trimming and J lost 2 bases, with 14 bases between them. This CDR3 is 14 amino acids long. The CDR3 sequence is CAWEVAPITDTQYF. In DNA form, the CDR3 reads TGTGCCTGGGAGGTCGCCCCCATCACAGATACGCAGTATTTT.

V is TRBV27 and J is TRBJ1-2; TRBD1 agrees at 7 bases. Trimming cost V 8 bases and J 0 bases; bases outside gene matches: 9. Germline V gene sequence: CDR1 MNHEY, CDR2 SMNVEV (reference sequence). CDR3 size: 15 residues. The CDR3 sequence is CASSSGGAANYGYTF. Written as DNA, the CDR3 is TGTGCCAGCTCATCAGGGGGAGCGGCTAACTATGGCTACACCTTC.